A selection of T cell receptor beta chains follows, all from one sample in a study of OX40 agonist ivuxolimab in advanced cancers. Clones were read by immunoSEQ multiplex PCR, and TCRdb kept only the in-frame ones, dropping some. This sample has about 78,000 clones, with roughly 92% found just once. The sequencing used CD4+ or CD8+ T cells sorted from blood, collected in a trial of the OX40 agonist ivuxolimab. Receptor source: an adult with an advanced solid tumor such as melanoma, head and neck, liver or kidney cancer. The CDR3 runs from the conserved cysteine through the conserved F or W. The D gene is left open where the match is weak. A clone size is listed for some rows: how often the clone was seen (once, few, many), or a class if it is expanded.

clone size: .
V gene: TRBV29-1
J gene: TRBJ1-2
D gene: .
CDR3 protein: CSVEDPAGKNSYTF
CDR3 DNA: TGCAGCGTTGAAGATCCGGCGGGAAAGAACAGCTACACCTTC

clone size: .
V gene: TRBV6-5
J gene: TRBJ2-7
D gene: TRBD1
CDR3 protein: CASSAGQVGREQYF
CDR3 DNA: TGTGCCAGCAGTGCCGGACAGGTGGGGCGCGAGCAGTACTTC

clone size: once
V gene: TRBV30
J gene: TRBJ1-2
D gene: .
CDR3 protein: CAWKNLQILNGYTF
CDR3 DNA: TGTGCCTGGAAGAACCTTCAGATTCTTAATGGCTACACCTTC

clone size: .
V gene: TRBV27
J gene: TRBJ2-6
D gene: .
CDR3 protein: CASKVTGHPDSGANVLTF
CDR3 DNA: TGTGCCAGCAAGGTCACGGGACACCCCGACTCTGGGGCCAACGTCCTGACTTTC

clone size: .
V gene: TRBV29-1
J gene: TRBJ2-7
D gene: TRBD1
CDR3 protein: CSVVAGTGAKYF
CDR3 DNA: TGCAGCGTTGTGGCCGGGACAGGGGCGAAGTACTTC

clone size: .
V gene: TRBV10-3
J gene: TRBJ2-2
D gene: TRBD2
CDR3 protein: CAISEWRGGNTGELFF
CDR3 DNA: TGTGCCATCAGTGAATGGCGGGGGGGCAACACCGGGGAGCTGTTTTTT

clone size: .
V gene: TRBV5-1
J gene: TRBJ2-1
D gene: TRBD1
CDR3 protein: CASSPDRANEQFF
CDR3 DNA: TGCGCCAGCAGCCCCGACAGGGCTAATGAGCAGTTCTTC

clone size: .
V gene: TRBV7-2
J gene: TRBJ2-1
D gene: .
CDR3 protein: CASSLGAVYNEQFF
CDR3 DNA: TGTGCCAGCAGCCTCGGCGCTGTGTACAATGAGCAGTTCTTC

clone size: .
V gene: TRBV7-6
J gene: TRBJ2-7
D gene: .
CDR3 protein: CASSLGGTALVQYF
CDR3 DNA: TGTGCCAGCAGCTTAGGTGGGACTGCCCTGGTGCAGTACTTC

clone size: .
V gene: TRBV6-6
J gene: TRBJ1-1
D gene: .
CDR3 protein: CASSFGTPNTEAFF
CDR3 DNA: TGTGCCAGCAGTTTTGGGACGCCTAACACTGAAGCTTTCTTT

clone size: .
V gene: TRBV10-3
J gene: TRBJ1-1
D gene: .
CDR3 protein: CAISRGEGVRNTEAFF
CDR3 DNA: TGTGCCATCAGTAGGGGGGAGGGGGTGCGGAACACTGAAGCTTTCTTT

clone size: .
V gene: TRBV5-1
J gene: TRBJ2-2
D gene: .
CDR3 protein: CASSLGARGTGELFF
CDR3 DNA: TGCGCCAGCAGCTTGGGGGCTCGAGGCACCGGGGAGCTGTTTTTT

clone size: .
V gene: TRBV6-5
J gene: TRBJ2-7
D gene: .
CDR3 protein: CASRLGIFSYEQYF
CDR3 DNA: TGTGCCAGCAGACTCGGGATCTTCTCCTACGAGCAGTACTTC

clone size: .
V gene: TRBV6-1
J gene: TRBJ2-1
D gene: TRBD1
CDR3 protein: CASRWSGQAEQFF
CDR3 DNA: TGTGCCAGCAGGTGGTCCGGACAGGCTGAGCAGTTCTTC

clone size: .
V gene: TRBV10-1
J gene: TRBJ2-5
D gene: TRBD2
CDR3 protein: CASSPLAGGRETQYF
CDR3 DNA: TGCGCCAGCAGTCCACTAGCGGGGGGCCGGGAGACCCAGTACTTC

clone size: medium-sized
V gene: TRBV2
J gene: TRBJ2-1
D gene: .
CDR3 protein: CASRLSLGTEQFF
CDR3 DNA: TGTGCCAGCAGGCTCTCCCTAGGGACTGAGCAGTTCTTC